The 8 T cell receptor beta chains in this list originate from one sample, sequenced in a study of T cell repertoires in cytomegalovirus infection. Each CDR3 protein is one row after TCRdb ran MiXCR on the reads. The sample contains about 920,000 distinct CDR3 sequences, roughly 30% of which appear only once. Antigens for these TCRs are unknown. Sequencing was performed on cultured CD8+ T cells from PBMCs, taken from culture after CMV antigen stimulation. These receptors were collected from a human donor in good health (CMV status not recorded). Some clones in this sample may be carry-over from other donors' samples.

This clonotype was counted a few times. The CDR3 region is CASSTTWTEIYEQYF. The CDR3 region has the DNA TGTGCCAGCAGTACCACCTGGACAGAGATTTACGAGCAGTACTTC. J is TRBJ2-7 and V is TRBV6-8, with D maybe TRBD1 (6 bases). Deletions cut 5 bases from V and 4 bases from J, with 18 bases between. Germline V CDR1 and CDR2: MNHGY, SAAAGT. This CDR3 is built from 15 residues.

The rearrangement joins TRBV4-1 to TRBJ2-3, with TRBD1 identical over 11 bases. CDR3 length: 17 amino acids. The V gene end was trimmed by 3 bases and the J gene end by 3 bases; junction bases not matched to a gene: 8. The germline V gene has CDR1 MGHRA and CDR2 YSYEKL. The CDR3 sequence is CASSHPGDRGWTDTQYF. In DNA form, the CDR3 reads TGCGCCAGCAGCCATCCCGGGGACAGGGGGTGGACAGATACGCAGTATTTT.

The CDR3, as DNA: TGTGCCAGCAGTTTCCTGGGCCCAGTAGGTCAGCCCCAGCATTTT. Its translation is CASSFLGPVGQPQHF. This chain links TRBV6-2 or TRBV6-3 with TRBJ1-5; D uncertain. Per germline, CDR1 MNHEY and CDR2 SVGEGT. The CDR3 length is 15 residues. With 4 bases removed from V and 6 bases from J, the gap between germline ends came to 16 bases.

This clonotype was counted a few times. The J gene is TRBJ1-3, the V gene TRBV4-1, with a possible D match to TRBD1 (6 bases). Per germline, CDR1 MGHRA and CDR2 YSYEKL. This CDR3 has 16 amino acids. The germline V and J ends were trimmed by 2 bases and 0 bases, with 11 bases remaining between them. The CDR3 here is CASSQSGQLSGNTIYF. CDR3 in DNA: TGCGCCAGCAGCCAAAGCGGACAGCTCTCTGGAAACACCATATATTTT.

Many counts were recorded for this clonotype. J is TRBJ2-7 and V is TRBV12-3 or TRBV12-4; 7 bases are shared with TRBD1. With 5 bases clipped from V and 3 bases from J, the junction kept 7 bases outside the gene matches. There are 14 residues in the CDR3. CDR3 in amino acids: CASSPGGVGYEQYF. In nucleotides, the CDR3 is TGTGCCAGCAGTCCAGGGGGTGTGGGCTACGAGCAGTACTTC.

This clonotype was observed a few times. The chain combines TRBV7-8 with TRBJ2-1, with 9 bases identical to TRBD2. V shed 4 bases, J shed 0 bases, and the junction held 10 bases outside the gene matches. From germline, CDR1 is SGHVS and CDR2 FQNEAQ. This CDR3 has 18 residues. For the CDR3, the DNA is TGTGCCAGCAGCTCCCCCACCCTAGCGGGGAGCTCCTACAATGAGCAGTTCTTC. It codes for CASSSPTLAGSSYNEQFF.

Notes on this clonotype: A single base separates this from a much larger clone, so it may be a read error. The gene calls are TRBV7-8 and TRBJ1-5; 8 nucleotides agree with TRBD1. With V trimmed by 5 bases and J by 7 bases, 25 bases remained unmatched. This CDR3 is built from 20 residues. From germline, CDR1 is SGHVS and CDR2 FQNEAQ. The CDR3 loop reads CASSNECSPLGQGAGQPQHF. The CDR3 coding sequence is TGTGCCAGCAGCAACGAGTGCTCCCCCCTTGGACAGGGTGCAGGACAGCCCCAGCATTTT.

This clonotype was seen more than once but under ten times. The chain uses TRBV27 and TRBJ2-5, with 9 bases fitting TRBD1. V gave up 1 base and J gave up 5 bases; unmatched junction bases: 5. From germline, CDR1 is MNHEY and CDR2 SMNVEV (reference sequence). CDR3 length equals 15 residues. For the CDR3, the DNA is TGTGCCAGCAGTTTATACAGGGGGCGCCGGGAGACCCAGTACTTC. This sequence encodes CASSLYRGRRETQYF.